The T cell receptor (beta chain) under discussion was sequenced for a study of patients and donors after allogeneic stem cell transplantation. In this sample, this clonotype turned up a few times. V was pared by 1 base and J by 2 bases, with 9 bases between. Germline lookup yields CDR1 MNHEY and CDR2 SVGAGI. The CDR3 has 14 amino acids. Each CDR3 protein gets one entry after TCRdb re-called the RT-PCR reads with MiXCR. The table has about 110,000 distinct CDR3 sequences, over 30% seen once. This TCR was recovered from a human donor who was either an allogeneic HSCT recipient or a stem cell or donor lymphocyte infusion donor (not recorded which). It is not recorded whose cells these are; they may come from a transplant donor. The sequencing sample was made of blood, either unsorted or a sorted T cell fraction (not recorded which). The chain is built from TRBV6-5 and TRBJ2-7, with D perhaps TRBD1 or TRBD2 (5 bases each). The CDR3 is CASSYWGSPYEQYF. For the CDR3, the DNA is TGTGCCAGCAGTTACTGGGGGTCACCCTACGAGCAGTACTTC.